This TCR beta chain is from a study of control samples from healthy donors and cancer patients. Clones were read by immunoSEQ multiplex PCR, and TCRdb kept only the in-frame ones, dropping some. This repertoire includes 150,000 to 200,000 clones. This CDR3 is 14 amino acids long. V was trimmed by 3 bases and J by 1 base, leaving 10 bases between them. Germline V gene sequence: CDR1 LGHDT, CDR2 YNNKEL (reference sequence). This TCR derives from a woman aged 30 to 39 in good health. The V gene is TRBV3-1 (or the pseudogene TRBV3-2), the J gene TRBJ2-7; perhaps TRBD1 as D (5 bases). Sequenced material: blood. DNA of the CDR3: TGTGCCAGCAGCCAGTGGGGCAGTTCCTACGAGCAGTACTTC. It yields the protein CASSQWGSSYEQYF.